This entry lists 8 T cell receptor beta chains sequenced from one sample in a study of T cell responses to AZD1222 COVID-19 vaccine. TCRdb keeps only in-frame clones here, not all; method: immunoSEQ multiplex PCR. The sample has 240,000 or so clones, 85% to 95% seen once. The sample in question was peripheral blood, obtained on day 0 of AZD1222 vaccination. The receptors were sampled from an adult in good health.

This chain uses TRBV4-1 with TRBJ1-6; a weak D match, TRBD1 (5 bases). Germline lookup yields CDR1 MGHRA and CDR2 YSYEKL. The CDR3 runs to 15 residues. Trimming cost V 3 bases and J 2 bases, with 8 bases left between them. CDR3 sequence reads: CASSHGGTYNSPLHF. DNA for the CDR3: TGCGCCAGCAGCCACGGGGGGACCTATAATTCACCCCTCCACTTT.

V gene TRBV28 combines with J gene TRBJ1-2; 11 bases line up with TRBD1. V shed 6 bases and J 4 bases; nucleotides not matched to a gene: 7. The length of the CDR3 is 15 residues. Germline V gene sequence: CDR1 MDHEN, CDR2 SYDVKM. The CDR3 loop reads CASRTGTGGSYGYTF. Here the CDR3 DNA reads TGTGCCAGCAGGACCGGGACAGGGGGATCCTATGGCTACACCTTC.

The chain joins TRBV7-6 to TRBJ1-1; D unresolved. CDR3 length: 13 residues. Germline CDR1 reads SGHVS; CDR2 reads FNYEAQ. V lost 4 bases and J lost 2, with 8 bases in between. This CDR3 is CASSSLGNTEAFF. The DNA of the CDR3 is TGTGCCAGCAGCTCCTTGGGCAACACTGAAGCTTTCTTT.

The chain uses TRBV7-6 and TRBJ2-5; 8 nucleotides line up with TRBD2. There are 15 residues in the CDR3. The germline V gene has CDR1 SGHVS and CDR2 FNYEAQ. V was pared by 4 bases and J by 1 base, with 5 bases of the junction left unmatched. In DNA form, the CDR3 reads TGTGCCAGCAGCTATGGCGGGGGGCCCCAAGAGACCCAGTACTTC. Residues: CASSYGGGPQETQYF.

The genes are TRBV30 and TRBJ1-2; 7 bases map to TRBD1. The CDR3 sequence is 11 residues long. Trimming took 7 bases from V and 8 from J; bases not matched to a gene: 7. Germline CDR1 and CDR2: GTSNPN and SVGIG (reference sequence). The CDR3 DNA follows: TGTGCCTTCCTGACAGGGAGAGGCTACACCTTC. Protein sequence: CAFLTGRGYTF.

The chain has TRBV20-1 and TRBJ1-2; TRBD1 is a possible D gene (6 bases). The germline gives CDR1 DFQATT, CDR2 SNEGSKA (reference sequence). The CDR3 is 11 amino acids. Trimming removed 0 bases from V and 7 bases from J, with 6 bases in between. DNA of the CDR3: TGCAGTGCTAGAGACAGGGGTGGCTACACCTTC. Protein sequence: CSARDRGGYTF.

The rearrangement uses TRBV27 and TRBJ2-2; D is unclear. The length of the CDR3 is 14 residues. Germline V lookup: CDR1 MNHEY, CDR2 SMNVEV (reference sequence). V lost 2 bases to trimming and J lost 7 bases, with 11 bases between them. In DNA, the CDR3 is TGTGCCAGCAGTTTAGACCGGTACGGCGGGGAGCTGTTTTTT. Translating it yields CASSLDRYGGELFF.

The chain has TRBV6-2 or TRBV6-3 and TRBJ1-5, with TRBD1 matching over 8 bases. Trimming removed 3 bases from V and 7 bases from J; junction bases left unmatched: 8. Germline V lookup: CDR1 MNHEY, CDR2 SVGEGT. This CDR3 is built from 15 residues. The CDR3, as DNA: TGTGCCAGCAGTTATATTTCAGGGGGCGCCCAGCCCCAGCATTTT. Translation: CASSYISGGAQPQHF.